Presented here are 2 T cell receptor beta chains from one specimen sequenced in a study of shared clonotypes between healthy human individuals (TCRdb year 2020). Library prep was done by the immunoSEQ multiplex PCR assay. TCRdb retrieved this table from immuneACCESS and kept in-frame rearrangements only. Not all clones are present; in checked studies, unresolved V genes account for under half, and no reason is known for the remainder. The sample data list 1,400,000 or so clones, and about 98.5% of these were observed just once. 0.36% of the sample is held by the ten biggest clonotypes. Sequencing was done on a sample of naive CD4+ T cells sorted from blood. Reading the label with the study, this specimen's cell subset or site is: CD45RA+ positively selected. These receptors were collected from a man aged 25-45 years in good health.

Only one count was recorded for this clone. This chain connects TRBV7-9 to TRBJ2-7; a possible D gene is TRBD2 (6 bases). Germline CDR1 is SEHNR and CDR2 is FQNEAQ (reference sequence). The V gene lost 5 bases and the J gene lost 3 bases, with 11 bases spanning the gap. This CDR3 has 13 amino acids. The CDR3, as DNA: TGTGCCAGCAGCAAGATTAGCGGCTACGAGCAGTACTTC. Its translation is CASSKISGYEQYF.

The chain recombines TRBV6-6 with TRBJ1-4, with no clear D. Germline CDR1 MNHNY, CDR2 SVGAGI (reference sequence). The CDR3 has 14 amino acids. Trimming removed 4 bases at V and 7 bases at J, with 13 bases between. DNA for the CDR3: TGTGCCAGCAGTTTCCGTGCGCGGATTGAAAAACTGTTTTTT. Protein: CASSFRARIEKLFF.